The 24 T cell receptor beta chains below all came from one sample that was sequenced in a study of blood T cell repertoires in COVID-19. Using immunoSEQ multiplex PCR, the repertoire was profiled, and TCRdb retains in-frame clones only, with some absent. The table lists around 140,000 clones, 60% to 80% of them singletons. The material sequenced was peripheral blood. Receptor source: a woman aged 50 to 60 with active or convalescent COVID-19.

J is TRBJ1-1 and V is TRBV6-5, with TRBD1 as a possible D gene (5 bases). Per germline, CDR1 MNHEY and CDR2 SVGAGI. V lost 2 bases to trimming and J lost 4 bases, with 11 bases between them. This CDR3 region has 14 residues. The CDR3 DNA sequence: TGTGCCAGCAGTTACGGCCGGGGGTCCACTGAAGCTTTCTTT. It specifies CASSYGRGSTEAFF.

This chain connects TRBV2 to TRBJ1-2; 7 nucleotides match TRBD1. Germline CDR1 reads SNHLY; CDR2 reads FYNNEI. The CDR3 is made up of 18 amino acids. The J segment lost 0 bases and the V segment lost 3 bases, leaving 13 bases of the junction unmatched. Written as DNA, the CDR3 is TGTGCCAGCAGTGAGCCCTGGGACAGCGAGGACCCTAACTATGGCTACACCTTC. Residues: CASSEPWDSEDPNYGYTF.

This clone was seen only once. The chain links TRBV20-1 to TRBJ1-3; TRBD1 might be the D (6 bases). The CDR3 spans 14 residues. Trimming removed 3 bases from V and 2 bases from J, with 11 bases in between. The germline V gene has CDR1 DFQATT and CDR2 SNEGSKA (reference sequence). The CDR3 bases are TGCAGTGCTAGTAGGGGGTCCCCTGGAAACACCATATATTTT. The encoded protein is CSASRGSPGNTIYF.

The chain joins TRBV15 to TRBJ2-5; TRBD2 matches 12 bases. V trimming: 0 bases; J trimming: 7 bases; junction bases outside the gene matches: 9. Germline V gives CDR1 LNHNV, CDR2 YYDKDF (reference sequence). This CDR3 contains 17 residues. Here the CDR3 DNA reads TGTGCCACCAGCAGAGATGGACTAGCGGGGAATCCGGCGACCCAGTACTTC. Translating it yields CATSRDGLAGNPATQYF. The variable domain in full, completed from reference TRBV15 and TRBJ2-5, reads DAMVIQNPRYQVTQFGKPVTLSCSQTLNHNVMYWYQQKSSQAPKLLFHYYDKDFNNEADTPDNFQSRRPNTSFCFLDIRSPGLGDTAMYLCATSRDGLAGNPATQYFGPGTRLLVL.

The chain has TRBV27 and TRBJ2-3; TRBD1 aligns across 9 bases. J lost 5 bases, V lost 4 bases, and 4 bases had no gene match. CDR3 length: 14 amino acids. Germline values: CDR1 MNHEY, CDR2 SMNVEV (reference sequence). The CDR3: CASSYRGRLDTQYF. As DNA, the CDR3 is TGTGCCAGCAGTTACAGGGGGCGCTTAGATACGCAGTATTTT.

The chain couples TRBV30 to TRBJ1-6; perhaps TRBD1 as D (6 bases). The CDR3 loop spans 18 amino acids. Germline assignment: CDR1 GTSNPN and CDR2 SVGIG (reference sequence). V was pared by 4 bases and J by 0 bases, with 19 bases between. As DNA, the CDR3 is TGTGCCTGGACCCAGACAGGTCTAAGGAGCTCCTATAATTCACCCCTCCACTTT. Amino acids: CAWTQTGLRSSYNSPLHF.

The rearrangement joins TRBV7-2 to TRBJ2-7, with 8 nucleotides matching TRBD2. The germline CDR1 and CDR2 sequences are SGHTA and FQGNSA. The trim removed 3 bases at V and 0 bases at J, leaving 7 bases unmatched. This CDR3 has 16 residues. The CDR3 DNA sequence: TGTGCCAGCAGCTTGGGGGCGGGGGGTAGCTCCTACGAGCAGTACTTC. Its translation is CASSLGAGGSSYEQYF.

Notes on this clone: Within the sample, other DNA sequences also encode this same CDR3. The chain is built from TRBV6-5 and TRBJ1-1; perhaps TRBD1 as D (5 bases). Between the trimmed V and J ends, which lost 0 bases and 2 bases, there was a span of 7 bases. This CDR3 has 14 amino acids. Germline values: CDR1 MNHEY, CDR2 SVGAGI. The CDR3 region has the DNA TGTGCCAGCAGTTACTCGGGGGGAAACACTGAAGCTTTCTTT. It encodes CASSYSGGNTEAFF.

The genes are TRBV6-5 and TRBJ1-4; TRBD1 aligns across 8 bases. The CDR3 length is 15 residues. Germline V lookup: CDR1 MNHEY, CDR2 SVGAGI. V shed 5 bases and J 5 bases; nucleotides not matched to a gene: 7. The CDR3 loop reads CASSPNQGANEKLFF. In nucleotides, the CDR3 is TGTGCCAGCAGTCCTAATCAGGGGGCAAATGAAAAACTGTTTTTT.

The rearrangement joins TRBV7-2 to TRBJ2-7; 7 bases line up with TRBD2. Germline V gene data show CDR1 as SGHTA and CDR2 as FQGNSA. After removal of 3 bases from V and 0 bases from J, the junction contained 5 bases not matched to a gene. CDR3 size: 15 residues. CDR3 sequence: CASSLGSGNSYEQYF. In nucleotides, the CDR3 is TGTGCCAGCAGCTTGGGGAGCGGGAACTCCTACGAGCAGTACTTC.

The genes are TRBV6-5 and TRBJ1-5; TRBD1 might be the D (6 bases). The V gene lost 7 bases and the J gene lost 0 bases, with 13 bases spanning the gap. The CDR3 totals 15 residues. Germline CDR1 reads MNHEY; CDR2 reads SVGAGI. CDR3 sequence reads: CASTSGTYSNQPQHF. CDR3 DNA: TGTGCCAGCACCTCGGGGACATATAGCAATCAGCCCCAGCATTTT.

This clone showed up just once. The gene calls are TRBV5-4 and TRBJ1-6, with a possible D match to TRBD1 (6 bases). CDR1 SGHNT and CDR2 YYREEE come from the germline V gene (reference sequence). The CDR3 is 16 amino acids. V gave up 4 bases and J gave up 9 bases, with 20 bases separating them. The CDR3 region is CASSPAQGAKGSPLHF. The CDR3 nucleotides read TGTGCCAGCAGCCCCGCACAGGGCGCAAAGGGTTCACCCCTCCACTTT.

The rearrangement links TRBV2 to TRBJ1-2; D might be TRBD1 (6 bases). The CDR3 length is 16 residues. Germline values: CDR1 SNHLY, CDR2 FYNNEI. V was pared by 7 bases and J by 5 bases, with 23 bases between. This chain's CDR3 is CASTPGTTVPWYGYTF. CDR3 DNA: TGTGCCAGCACTCCCGGGACAACTGTCCCCTGGTATGGCTACACCTTC.

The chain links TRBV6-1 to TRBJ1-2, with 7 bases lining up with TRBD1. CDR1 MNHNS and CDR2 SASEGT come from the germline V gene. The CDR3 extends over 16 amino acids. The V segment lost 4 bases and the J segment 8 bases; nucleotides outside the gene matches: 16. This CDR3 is CASSAPGRTGGFGYTF. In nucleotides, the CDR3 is TGTGCCAGCAGTGCGCCGGGGAGGACAGGTGGATTCGGCTACACCTTC.

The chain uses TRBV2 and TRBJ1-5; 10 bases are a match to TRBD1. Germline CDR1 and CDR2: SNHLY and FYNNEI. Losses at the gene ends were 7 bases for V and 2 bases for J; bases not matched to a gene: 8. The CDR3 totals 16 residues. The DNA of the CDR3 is TGTGCCAGCATTCTTGACAGGGGGCAAGGCAATCAGCCCCAGCATTTT. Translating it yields CASILDRGQGNQPQHF.

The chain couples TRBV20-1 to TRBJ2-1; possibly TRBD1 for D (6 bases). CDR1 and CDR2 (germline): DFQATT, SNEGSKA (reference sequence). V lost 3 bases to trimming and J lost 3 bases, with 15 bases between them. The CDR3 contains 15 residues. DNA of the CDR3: TGCAGTGCTAGTGGGGTTGGACAGTTCTACAATGAGCAGTTCTTC. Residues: CSASGVGQFYNEQFF.

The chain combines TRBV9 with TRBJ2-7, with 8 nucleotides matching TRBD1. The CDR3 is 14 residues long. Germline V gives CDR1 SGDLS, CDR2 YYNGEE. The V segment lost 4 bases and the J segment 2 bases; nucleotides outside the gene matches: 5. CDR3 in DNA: TGTGCCAGCAGCCCAGGGACAGGCACCTACGAGCAGTACTTC. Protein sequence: CASSPGTGTYEQYF. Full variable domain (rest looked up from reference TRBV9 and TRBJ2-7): DSGVTQTPKHLITATGQRVTLRCSPRSGDLSVYWYQQSLDQGLQFLIQYYNGEERAKGNILERFSAQQFPDLHSELNLSSLELGDSALYFCASSPGTGTYEQYFGPGTRLTVT.

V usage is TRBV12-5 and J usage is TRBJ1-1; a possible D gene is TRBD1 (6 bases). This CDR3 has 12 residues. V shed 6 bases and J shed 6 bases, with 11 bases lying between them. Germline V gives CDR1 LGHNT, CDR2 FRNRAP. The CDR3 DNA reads TGTGCTAGTGGGAACAGGGTAGCTGAAGCTTTCTTT. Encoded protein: CASGNRVAEAFF.

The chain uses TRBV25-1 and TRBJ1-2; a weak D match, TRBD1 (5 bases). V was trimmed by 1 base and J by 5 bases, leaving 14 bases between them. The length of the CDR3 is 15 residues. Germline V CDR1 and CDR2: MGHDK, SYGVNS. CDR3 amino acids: CASSESAGTRYGYTF. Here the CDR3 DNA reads TGTGCCAGCAGTGAATCGGCGGGGACTCGATATGGCTACACCTTC.

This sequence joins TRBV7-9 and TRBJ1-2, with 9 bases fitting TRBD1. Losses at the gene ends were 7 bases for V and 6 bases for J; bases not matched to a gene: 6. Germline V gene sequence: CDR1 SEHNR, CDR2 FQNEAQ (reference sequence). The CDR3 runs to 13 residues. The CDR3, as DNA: TGTGCCAGCATGGAGGGGACAGGGCATGGCTACACCTTC. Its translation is CASMEGTGHGYTF. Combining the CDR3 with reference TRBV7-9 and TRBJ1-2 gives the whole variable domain DTGVSQNPRHKITKRGQNVTFRCDPISEHNRLYWYRQTLGQGPEFLTYFQNEAQLEKSRLLSDRFSAERPKGSFSTLEIQRTEQGDSAMYLCASMEGTGHGYTFGSGTRLTVV.

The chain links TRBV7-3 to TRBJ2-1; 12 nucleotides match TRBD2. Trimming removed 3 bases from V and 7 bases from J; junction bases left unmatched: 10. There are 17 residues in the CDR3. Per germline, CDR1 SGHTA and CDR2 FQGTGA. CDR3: CASSFSPASGGDNEQFF. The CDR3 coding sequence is TGTGCCAGCAGCTTTTCACCTGCTAGCGGGGGGGATAATGAGCAGTTCTTC.

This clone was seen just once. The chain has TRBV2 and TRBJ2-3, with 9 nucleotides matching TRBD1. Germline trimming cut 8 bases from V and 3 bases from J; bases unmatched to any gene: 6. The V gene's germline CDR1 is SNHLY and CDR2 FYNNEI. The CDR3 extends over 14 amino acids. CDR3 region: CASDPTGGTDTQYF. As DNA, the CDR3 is TGTGCCAGCGACCCGACAGGGGGGACAGATACGCAGTATTTT.

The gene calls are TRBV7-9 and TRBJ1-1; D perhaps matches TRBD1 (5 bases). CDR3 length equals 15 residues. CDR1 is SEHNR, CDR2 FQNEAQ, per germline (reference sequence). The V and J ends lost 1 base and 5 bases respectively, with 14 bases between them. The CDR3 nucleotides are TGTGCCAGCAGCTTAGGCGGCGGGGGAGAGACTGAAGCTTTCTTT. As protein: CASSLGGGGETEAFF. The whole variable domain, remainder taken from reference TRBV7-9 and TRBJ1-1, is DTGVSQNPRHKITKRGQNVTFRCDPISEHNRLYWYRQTLGQGPEFLTYFQNEAQLEKSRLLSDRFSAERPKGSFSTLEIQRTEQGDSAMYLCASSLGGGGETEAFFGQGTRLTVV.

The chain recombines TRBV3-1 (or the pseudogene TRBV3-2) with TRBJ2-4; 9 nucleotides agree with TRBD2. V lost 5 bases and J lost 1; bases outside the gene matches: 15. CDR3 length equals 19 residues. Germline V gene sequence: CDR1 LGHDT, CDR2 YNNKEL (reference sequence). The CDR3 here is CASSSNSGGRAKAKNIQYF. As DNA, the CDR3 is TGTGCCAGCAGCTCTAACTCAGGCGGGAGGGCCAAGGCCAAAAACATTCAGTACTTC.